This entry describes one T cell receptor beta chain. This specimen comes from a study of blood T cell repertoires in COVID-19. For the study at large: The United States, Italy and Spain supplied acute and convalescent COVID-19 samples. PBMCs, B-cell-depleted T cells, or T cells were the source of the cDNA or gDNA that made up the material.

Looked up from germline, CDR1 is SGHDT and CDR2 is YYEEEE. CDR3 length: 15 amino acids. V lost 5 bases to trimming and J lost 1 base; unmatched junction nucleotides: 6. Assignment of participants to cohorts was predicated upon participant-reported clinical history. Repertoires were generated with immunoSEQ multiplex PCR, while TCRdb's copy carries only in-frame clones and drops some. Of 200,000 to 250,000 clones listed, around 89% are singletons. Sequencing was carried out using PBMCs or T cells enriched from blood (not recorded which). The sequence derives from a woman aged 25 to 39 who had recovered from COVID-19. J is TRBJ2-5 and V is TRBV5-6; 9 nucleotides align to TRBD2. CDR3 DNA: TGTGCCAGCAGTGGGGCTAGCGGGATCCAAGAGACCCAGTACTTC. Protein product: CASSGASGIQETQYF.